These 15 T cell receptor beta chains originate from one sample sequenced in a study of identifying expanded T cells in peripheral blood (dated by TCRdb to the late 2010s). To prepare the library, the immunoSEQ multiplex PCR assay was applied. The immuneACCESS repertoire file appears here via TCRdb, limited to in-frame rearrangements. These files lack a portion of the clones; in checked studies, under half of the deficit traces to unresolved V genes, and the cause of the others is not known. This sample lists about 100,000 clones; over 75% were detected once. The ten largest clones represent approximately 6% of the sample. The sample comprised blood. Source of these receptors: a person aged 18 to 75 in good health.

In the case of this clone: A much larger clone sits a single nucleotide away, making a read error possible. This rearrangement joins TRBV2 to TRBJ1-2; D uncertain. In germline, CDR1 is SNHLY, CDR2 FYNNEI. The CDR3 contains 14 residues. CDR3 residues: CANSELRRNYGYTF. The CDR3, as DNA: TGTGCCAACAGTGAGTTAAGGAGGAACTATGGCTACACCTTC.

This clone showed up just once. This chain joins TRBV29-1 and TRBJ1-4; tentatively, D is TRBD1 (6 bases). CDR3 length equals 13 residues. V lost 5 bases and J 7 bases, leaving 14 bases between the germline ends. Germline V gene data show CDR1 as SQVTM and CDR2 as ANQGSEA. CDR3 loop: CSVRQGLVEKLFF. CDR3 DNA sequence: TGCAGCGTTCGGCAGGGGTTAGTTGAAAAACTGTTTTTT.

This clone was recorded a few times. The chain uses TRBV19 and TRBJ1-1; D is unresolved. CDR1 LNHDA and CDR2 SQIVND come from the germline V gene (reference sequence). Trimming removed 8 bases at V and 1 base at J, with 8 bases between. The CDR3 covers 12 residues. CDR3: CASVSGNTEAFF. The CDR3 DNA follows: TGTGCCAGTGTGTCTGGGAACACTGAAGCTTTCTTT.

The chain is built from TRBV4-1 and TRBJ2-2; 10 nucleotides line up with TRBD2. This CDR3 spans 19 amino acids. V lost 6 bases, J lost 0 bases, and 13 bases stayed unmatched. From germline, CDR1 is MGHRA and CDR2 YSYEKL. CDR3 sequence reads: CASSLEVRTSGPNTGELFF. The DNA for the CDR3 is TGCGCCAGCAGTCTAGAGGTGAGGACTAGCGGTCCGAACACCGGGGAGCTGTTTTTT.

The rearrangement uses TRBV9 and TRBJ1-3; possible D gene TRBD1, 6 bases. The CDR3 loop spans 17 amino acids. Trimming took 4 bases from V and 0 from J, leaving 17 bases between them. Germline CDR1 is SGDLS and CDR2 is YYNGEE. The CDR3 nucleotides read TGTGCCAGCAGCAGAGGGGGTGGGGCGGACTCTGGAAACACCATATATTTT. Its protein is CASSRGGGADSGNTIYF.

The gene calls are TRBV2 and TRBJ1-1; D gene uncertain. CDR3 length: 14 residues. CDR1 and CDR2 (germline): SNHLY, FYNNEI. Trimming left V 6 bases short and J 4 bases short, with 15 bases between. The CDR3 region has the DNA TGTGCCAGCAGGGGAGAGGGATGGGGCACTGAAGCTTTCTTT. Translating gives CASRGEGWGTEAFF.

The chain has TRBV5-6 and TRBJ2-2; TRBD2 is a possible D gene (6 bases). CDR3 size: 16 residues. Trimming removed 1 base at V and 3 bases at J, with 13 bases between. CDR1 SGHDT and CDR2 YYEEEE come from the germline V gene. The CDR3 coding sequence is TGTGCCAGCAGCTTGTTTGACGGGAGCCACACCGGGGAGCTGTTTTTT. Translated: CASSLFDGSHTGELFF.

The chain joins TRBV4-1 to TRBJ2-1; possible D gene TRBD2, 5 bases. The CDR3 has 16 amino acids. The germline V gene has CDR1 MGHRA and CDR2 YSYEKL. Trimming removed 0 bases from V and 6 bases from J, with 15 bases in between. The CDR3 sequence: CASSQDPSSFGNEQFF. The CDR3 DNA is TGCGCCAGCAGCCAAGACCCTAGCTCATTCGGCAATGAGCAGTTCTTC.

The V call is TRBV6-6, the J call TRBJ1-2; D remains ambiguous. This CDR3 has 13 amino acids. From germline, CDR1 is MNHNY and CDR2 SVGAGI (reference sequence). V lost 5 bases, J lost 7 bases, and 14 bases lay in between. DNA of the CDR3: TGTGCCAGCAGTGGACTCCCTCGAGGTGGCTACACCTTC. Its protein product is CASSGLPRGGYTF.

The genes are TRBV19 and TRBJ1-2, with 7 bases identical to TRBD1. Germline CDR1 is LNHDA and CDR2 is SQIVND (reference sequence). The CDR3 covers 12 residues. The V segment lost 6 bases and the J segment 7 bases; nucleotides outside the gene matches: 5. Here the CDR3 DNA reads TGTGCCAGTAGCCTTAGACAGGGTGGCTACACCTTC. Its protein product is CASSLRQGGYTF.

The CDR3 nucleotides read TGTGCCAGCAGTTTACGCGGACAGGGGTGGTTCTTC. Translation: CASSLRGQGWFF. The chain combines TRBV6-4 with TRBJ2-1; 9 bases line up with TRBD1. The CDR3 is made up of 12 amino acids. Germline trimming cut 5 bases from V and 15 bases from J; bases unmatched to any gene: 8. Germline values: CDR1 MRHNA, CDR2 SNTAGT.

J is TRBJ2-1 and V is TRBV27; possible D gene TRBD2, 6 bases. V lost 5 bases and J 0 bases, leaving 20 bases between the germline ends. This CDR3 is 18 amino acids long. Looked up from germline, CDR1 is MNHEY and CDR2 is SMNVEV (reference sequence). In DNA form, the CDR3 reads TGTGCCAGCAGTACCACCGTAGGGAGGCTGAGCTCCTACAATGAGCAGTTCTTC. This codes for CASSTTVGRLSSYNEQFF.

In DNA, the CDR3 is TGTGCCAGTAGTATTGGGCAGAATTCACCCCTCCACTTT. As protein: CASSIGQNSPLHF. This rearrangement joins TRBV19 to TRBJ1-6, with no clear D. Germline V gene sequence: CDR1 LNHDA, CDR2 SQIVND (reference sequence). The V and J ends lost 3 bases and 7 bases respectively, with 7 bases between them. This CDR3 is built from 13 residues.

This chain uses TRBV5-1 with TRBJ1-1; D perhaps matches TRBD1 (5 bases). The ends were cut back, 4 bases at V and 2 bases at J, with 9 bases in the middle. The CDR3 is 13 residues long. Germline assignment: CDR1 SGHRS and CDR2 YFSETQ. The CDR3 region has the DNA TGCGCCAGCAGCCGGGACCTTAACACTGAAGCTTTCTTT. Its protein product is CASSRDLNTEAFF.

This clone was recorded once. The J gene is TRBJ2-1, the V gene TRBV10-1, with no clear D. Germline V gene sequence: CDR1 WNHNN, CDR2 SYGVQD (reference sequence). CDR3 length: 14 residues. Trimming pared 0 bases from V and 5 bases from J, leaving 8 bases between. CDR3 nucleotide sequence: TGCGCCAGCAGTGAGTCCGGCCCAGACAATGAGCAGTTCTTC. It codes for CASSESGPDNEQFF.